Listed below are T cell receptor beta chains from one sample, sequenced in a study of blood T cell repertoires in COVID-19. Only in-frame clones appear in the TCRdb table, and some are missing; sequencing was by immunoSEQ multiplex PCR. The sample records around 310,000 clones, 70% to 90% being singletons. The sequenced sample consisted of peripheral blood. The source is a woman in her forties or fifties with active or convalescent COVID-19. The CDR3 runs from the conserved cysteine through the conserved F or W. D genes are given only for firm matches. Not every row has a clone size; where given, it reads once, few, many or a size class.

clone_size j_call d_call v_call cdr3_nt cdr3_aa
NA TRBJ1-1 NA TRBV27 TGTGCCAGCAGTCACAACCCCGGGTCCGGAGGCGGTCACACTGAAGCTTTCTTT CASSHNPGSGGGHTEAFF
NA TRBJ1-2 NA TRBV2 TGTGCCAGCACCGTAGGACGGGATCCTGGCTATGGCTACACCTTC CASTVGRDPGYGYTF
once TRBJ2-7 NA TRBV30 TGTGCCTGGAGCTTAGTAATCGGCGAGCAGTACTTC CAWSLVIGEQYF
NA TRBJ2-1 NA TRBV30 TGTGCCTGGAGTGTACGCGACTTTCTGGAGCAGTTCTTC CAWSVRDFLEQFF
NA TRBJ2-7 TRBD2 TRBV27 TGTGCCAGCAGGGGTGGGACTAGCGGGGTCTACGAGCAGTACTTC CASRGGTSGVYEQYF
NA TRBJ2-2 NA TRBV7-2 TGTGCCAGCAGCTTAACGGGAACCGGGGAGCTGTTTTTT CASSLTGTGELFF
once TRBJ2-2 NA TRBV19 TGTGCCAGTAGTCCGAGGGTGGTAAGCACCGGGGAGCTGTTTTTT CASSPRVVSTGELFF
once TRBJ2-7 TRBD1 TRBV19 TGTGCCAGTAGTATCACCGGGACAGGGGGATACGAGCAGTACTTC CASSITGTGGYEQYF
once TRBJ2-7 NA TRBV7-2 TGTGCCAGCAGCTTAGCGGGGCGGGAGCAGTACTTC CASSLAGREQYF
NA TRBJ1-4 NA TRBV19 TGTGCCAGTAGTATAGGTGCCCGGGAAAAACTGTTTTTT CASSIGAREKLFF
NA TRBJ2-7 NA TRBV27 TGTGCCAGCAGTTTATCCACTGCGGCTAGCGCCTCCTACGAGCAGTACTTC CASSLSTAASASYEQYF
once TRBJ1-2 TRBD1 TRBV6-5 TGTGCCAGCAGTTCCGGGACAGGGCTCAATTGGTATGGCTACACCTTC CASSSGTGLNWYGYTF
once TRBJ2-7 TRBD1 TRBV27 TGTGCCAGCGGGCTTAAGGGACAGGGGACCTACGAGCAGTACTTC CASGLKGQGTYEQYF
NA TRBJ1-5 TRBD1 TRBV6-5 TGTGCCAGCAGGGACAGGGGGCCGGGGCAGCCCCAGCATTTT CASRDRGPGQPQHF
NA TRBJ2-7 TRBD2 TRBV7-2 TGTGCCAGCAGTCCCTGGACTAGCGGGGTATACGAGCAGTACTTC CASSPWTSGVYEQYF
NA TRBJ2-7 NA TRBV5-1 TGCGCCAGCAGCTTGGGCCGGGATTACGAGCAGTACTTC CASSLGRDYEQYF
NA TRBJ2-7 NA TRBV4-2 TGTGCCAGCAGCCAAGAATCGGGTTCATCCTCCGAGCAGTACTTC CASSQESGSSSEQYF
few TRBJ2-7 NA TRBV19 TGTGCCAGTAGTCCCGGACAAGTGGGTTACGAGCAGTACTTC CASSPGQVGYEQYF
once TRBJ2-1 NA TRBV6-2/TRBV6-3 TGTGCCAGCAGTTACCAGGTAGGACTCAATGAGCAGTTCTTC CASSYQVGLNEQFF
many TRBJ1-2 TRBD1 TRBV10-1 TGCGCCAGCAGTTGGGACAGTGAGTCCTCCTTCAACATCGAAGACGATAAATATGGCTACACCTTC CASSWDSESSFNIEDDKYGYTF
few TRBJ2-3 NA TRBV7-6 TGTGCCAGCAGCCGTCTGGTGGGGGCCCGATATAGCACAGATACGCAGTATTTT CASSRLVGARYSTDTQYF
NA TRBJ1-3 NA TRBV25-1 TGTGCCAGCAGTGATGATCGGGGAAACACCATATATTTT CASSDDRGNTIYF
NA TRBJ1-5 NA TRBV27 TGTGCCAGCAGTCTAGGCGGCGATCAGCCCCAGCATTTT CASSLGGDQPQHF
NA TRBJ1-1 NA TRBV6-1 TGTGCCAGCAGTGAAGATCACAGGGTCCCTGGGGAAGCTTTCTTT CASSEDHRVPGEAFF
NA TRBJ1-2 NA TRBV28 TGTGCCAGCAGCCCTTTAATCGGCCGGGATGTTAACTATGGCTACACCTTC CASSPLIGRDVNYGYTF
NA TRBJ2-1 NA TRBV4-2 TGTGCCAGCAGCCAAGACCGGGTCTCTGAGCAGTTCTTC CASSQDRVSEQFF
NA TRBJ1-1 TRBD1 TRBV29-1 TGCAGCGTAGCAGGGACAGTTGAAGCTTTCTTT CSVAGTVEAFF
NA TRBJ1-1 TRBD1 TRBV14 TGTGCCAGCAGCCAAACGATCTACGGCGGACAGGGTGATACTGAAGCTTTCTTT CASSQTIYGGQGDTEAFF
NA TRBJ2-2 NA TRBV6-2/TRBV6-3 TGTGCCAGCAGTTGGGCGGGGTCCCGGAAAGGGGAGCTGTTTTTT CASSWAGSRKGELFF
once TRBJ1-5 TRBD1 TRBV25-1 TGTGCCAGCAGTACCCGGACAGGGGATCAGCCCCAGCATTTT CASSTRTGDQPQHF
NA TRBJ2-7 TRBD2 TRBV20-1 TGCAGTGCTAGTTCCATACTAGCGGGGGAAAACGAGCAGTACTTC CSASSILAGENEQYF
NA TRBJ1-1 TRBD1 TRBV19 TGTGCCAGTAGGGCCGGGACAGGGGGCGAAAGTAGGACTGAAGCTTTCTTT CASRAGTGGESRTEAFF
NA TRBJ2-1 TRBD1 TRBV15 TGTGCCACCAGCCCTCGGACAGGGGCCTACAATGAGCAGTTCTTC CATSPRTGAYNEQFF
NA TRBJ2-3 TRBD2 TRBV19 TGTGCCAGTAGGGCCGGGGCTAGCGGGAACACAGATACGCAGTATTTT CASRAGASGNTDTQYF
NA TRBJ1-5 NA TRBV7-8 TGTGCCAGCAGCTTAAATCCAGGGGATCAGCCCCAGCATTTT CASSLNPGDQPQHF
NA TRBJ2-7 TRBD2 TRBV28 TGTGCCAGCAGTTTTATCGCGGGAGGCTACGAGCAGTACTTC CASSFIAGGYEQYF
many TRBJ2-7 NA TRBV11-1 TGTGCCAGCAGCTTATCGGACAGCGTCCACCTTGGGCAGTACTTC CASSLSDSVHLGQYF
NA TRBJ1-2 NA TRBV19 TGTGCCAGCCGGGCACAGGGAAGTTATGGCTACACCTTC CASRAQGSYGYTF
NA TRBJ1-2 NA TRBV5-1 TGCGCCAGCAGCCCAGGTGCGGGAACCCTCTATGGCTACACCTTC CASSPGAGTLYGYTF
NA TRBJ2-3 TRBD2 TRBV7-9 TGTGCCAGCAGCAGAGGGACTAGCGGGTACACAGATACGCAGTATTTT CASSRGTSGYTDTQYF
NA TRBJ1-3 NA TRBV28 TGTGCCAGCACCCAGGGGATGTCTGGAAACACCATATATTTT CASTQGMSGNTIYF
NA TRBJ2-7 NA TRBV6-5 TGTGCCAGTCAGGAAATAGTCGGTTCCTACGAGCAGTACTTC CASQEIVGSYEQYF